Following are 22 T cell receptor beta chains from one sample sequenced in a study of T cells in Graves' hyperthyroidism and ophthalmopathy. Amplification of TCR beta CDR3 regions was performed using RNA transcripts as template. Carried out on the TCR CDR3, a first-round RT-PCR used the HTBI primer set. TCRdb reanalysed the multiplex PCR reads using MiXCR and keeps one entry per CDR3 protein. In the table there are some 350,000 distinct CDR3 sequences, 15% to 19% of which are singletons. The material sequenced was blood. These receptors were collected from a woman younger than 35 with Graves' hyperthyroidism that later progressed to Graves' ophthalmopathy.

This clonotype appeared a few times. The chain couples TRBV7-6 to TRBJ2-7, with D perhaps TRBD2 (6 bases). Germline CDR1 and CDR2: SGHVS and FNYEAQ. The V end lost 1 base, the J end lost 5 bases, and 15 bases lay between the germline ends. This CDR3 spans 15 amino acids. The CDR3 reads CASSLVAGTHNEQYF. The CDR3 coding sequence is TGTGCCAGCAGCTTAGTAGCCGGGACTCACAACGAGCAGTACTTC.

This clonotype was observed a handful of times. The V and J genes are TRBV6-1 and TRBJ2-6, with TRBD1 as a possible D gene (6 bases). V was clipped by 6 bases and J by 3 bases, with 9 bases between them. CDR1 and CDR2 (germline): MNHNS, SASEGT. The CDR3 contains 14 residues. The CDR3 DNA reads TGTGCCAGCAGGTCAGGGGTTGGGGCCAACGTCCTGACTTTC. This encodes CASRSGVGANVLTF.

The V call is TRBV6-1, the J call TRBJ2-7; D unresolved. Deletions cut 6 bases from V and 6 bases from J, with 15 bases between. This CDR3 region has 13 residues. CDR1 and CDR2 from the germline V gene are MNHNS and SASEGT. The CDR3 sequence is CASSPTRRGEQYF. The CDR3, as DNA: TGTGCCAGCAGCCCGACTCGGAGAGGCGAGCAGTACTTC.

In this sample, this clonotype turned up many times. The rearrangement links TRBV27 to TRBJ1-1; D gene unclear. V lost 6 bases to trimming and J lost 7 bases, with 15 bases between them. This CDR3 is built from 13 residues. Germline CDR1 and CDR2: MNHEY and SMNVEV (reference sequence). CDR3 nucleotide sequence: TGTGCCAGCAGCCCAGCCCAGATGGATGAAGCTTTCTTT. Residues: CASSPAQMDEAFF.

This clonotype was seen only once. The chain links TRBV12-3 or TRBV12-4 to TRBJ2-7; 9 bases align to TRBD1. After removal of 2 bases from V and 3 bases from J, the junction contained 5 bases not matched to a gene. CDR3 length: 15 residues. The CDR3 nucleotides are TGTGCCAGCAGTTTAAGACTGACAGGGGGCTACGAGCAGTACTTC. Protein product: CASSLRLTGGYEQYF.

The sample holds many counts of this clonotype. The chain carries TRBV2 and TRBJ2-5, with 8 positions matching TRBD2. This CDR3 spans 13 amino acids. With V trimmed by 2 bases and J by 7 bases, 3 bases remained unmatched. CDR1 is SNHLY and CDR2 is FYNNEI in the germline V gene. This CDR3 reads CASSESGLATQYF. The CDR3 region has the DNA TGTGCCAGCAGTGAATCAGGACTAGCGACCCAGTACTTC.

This clonotype was observed at least ten times. CDR3 DNA: TGTGCCAGCAGTCGGATTCGGGGGGTGAACACTGAAGCTTTCTTT. This sequence encodes CASSRIRGVNTEAFF. The chain combines TRBV6-1 with TRBJ1-1; maybe TRBD1 (5 bases). Germline V gene data show CDR1 as MNHNS and CDR2 as SASEGT. This CDR3 spans 15 amino acids. V was pared by 5 bases and J by 0 bases, with 13 bases between.

This clonotype occurred many times. The V and J genes are TRBV6-1 and TRBJ2-5; D may correspond to TRBD1 or TRBD2 (5 bases each). Trimming removed 5 bases at V and 5 bases at J, with 9 bases between. The CDR3 runs to 12 residues. CDR1 and CDR2 from the germline V gene are MNHNS and SASEGT. This CDR3 reads CASSLGPETQYF. The CDR3 DNA sequence: TGTGCCAGCAGTCTGGGACCGGAGACCCAGTACTTC.

The V gene is TRBV7-9, the J gene TRBJ1-2, with 8 bases that match TRBD1. Per germline, CDR1 SEHNR and CDR2 FQNEAQ (reference sequence). The CDR3 loop spans 14 amino acids. J was trimmed by 6 bases and V by 5 bases; bases with no gene match: 8. The CDR3 DNA reads as TGTGCCAGCAGCCCTAGGACAGGGCGGGATGGCTACACCTTC. This sequence encodes CASSPRTGRDGYTF.

The chain has TRBV7-9 and TRBJ2-1; tentative D call: TRBD2 (6 bases). CDR1 and CDR2 from the germline V gene are SEHNR and FQNEAQ (reference sequence). The CDR3 consists of 16 residues. The V and J ends lost 5 bases and 0 bases respectively, with 14 bases between them. The DNA for the CDR3 is TGTGCCAGCAGCGGCCGGAGGGCGGACTCCTACAATGAGCAGTTCTTC. Translating gives CASSGRRADSYNEQFF.

The sample holds many counts of this clonotype. The J gene is TRBJ2-7, the V gene TRBV2, with 7 bases identical to TRBD1. The V and J ends lost 8 bases and 2 bases, in that order; junction bases with no gene match: 9. Germline CDR1 is SNHLY and CDR2 is FYNNEI. There are 14 residues in the CDR3. This CDR3 is CASATTGFTYEQYF. CDR3 DNA sequence: TGTGCCAGCGCGACGACAGGGTTCACCTACGAGCAGTACTTC.

The genes are TRBV9 and TRBJ2-1; 7 bases map to TRBD2. V was pared by 3 bases and J by 3 bases, with 15 bases of the junction left unmatched. Germline V CDR1 and CDR2: SGDLS, YYNGEE. This CDR3 comprises 18 residues. CDR3: CASSGGGKGAFGYNEQFF. CDR3 in DNA: TGTGCCAGCAGCGGGGGAGGGAAGGGCGCGTTTGGCTACAATGAGCAGTTCTTC.

CDR3 sequence (DNA): TGTGCCAGTAGAGGACAGAAGAATCAGCCCCAGCATTTT. This sequence encodes CASRGQKNQPQHF. The chain joins TRBV19 to TRBJ1-5; D is perhaps TRBD1 (6 bases). The CDR3 is 13 residues long. Germline V gene data show CDR1 as LNHDA and CDR2 as SQIVND (reference sequence). Deletions cut 6 bases from V and 4 bases from J, with 10 bases between.

This clonotype was detected ten times or more. V is TRBV28 and J is TRBJ2-7; D might be TRBD2 (5 bases). Trimming left V 5 bases short and J 3 bases short, with 8 bases between. The CDR3 consists of 12 residues. Germline values: CDR1 MDHEN, CDR2 SYDVKM. The CDR3 region has the DNA TGTGCCAGCAGTCGGGGAGACTACGAGCAGTACTTC. It encodes CASSRGDYEQYF. Using reference TRBV28 and TRBJ2-7 for the parts outside the CDR3, the full variable domain is DVKVTQSSRYLVKRTGEKVFLECVQDMDHENMFWYRQDPGLGLRLIYFSYDVKMKEKGDIPEGYSVSREKKERFSLILESASTNQTSMYLCASSRGDYEQYFGPGTRLTVT.

In its sample, this clonotype was seen many times. This chain links TRBV9 with TRBJ2-1; D ambiguous. V dropped 0 bases and J dropped 5 bases, with 6 bases sitting between them. Germline assignment: CDR1 SGDLS and CDR2 YYNGEE. The CDR3 is made up of 13 amino acids. The CDR3 loop reads CASSVGSNNEQFF. The CDR3 bases are TGTGCCAGCAGCGTAGGGTCAAACAATGAGCAGTTCTTC.

Ten or more counts support this clonotype. The chain is built from TRBV3-1 and TRBJ2-7; 7 nucleotides align to TRBD1. Germline V gene data show CDR1 as LGHDT and CDR2 as YNNKEL (reference sequence). The CDR3 consists of 14 residues. V lost 3 bases, J lost 4 bases, and 6 bases stayed unmatched. The CDR3 reads CASSQGSGGYEQYF. The CDR3 region has the DNA TGTGCCAGCAGCCAGGGTTCAGGGGGTTACGAGCAGTACTTC.

CDR3 residues: CASSSARKALWVPSYEQYF. The CDR3 region has the DNA TGTGCCAGCAGTTCCGCTCGGAAAGCCCTATGGGTACCCTCCTACGAGCAGTACTTC. The gene calls are TRBV5-4 and TRBJ2-7; the D is unclear. The V end was cut by 5 bases, the J end by 0 bases, with 27 bases between. There are 19 residues in the CDR3. Germline lookup yields CDR1 SGHNT and CDR2 YYREEE (reference sequence).

This clonotype turned up a few times. The CDR3, as DNA: TGTGCCAGCCATAGGGTAAACACCGGGGAGCTGTTTTTT. It specifies CASHRVNTGELFF. The V call is TRBV6-1, the J call TRBJ2-2; D remains unclear. The germline gives CDR1 MNHNS, CDR2 SASEGT. Trimming left V 8 bases short and J 2 bases short, with 9 bases between. The CDR3 covers 13 residues.

This clonotype was counted ten times or more. The chain joins TRBV28 to TRBJ2-7, with a weak D call TRBD2 (6 bases). With 3 bases removed from V and 4 bases from J, the gap between germline ends came to 10 bases. This CDR3 spans 13 amino acids. Germline CDR1 MDHEN, CDR2 SYDVKM. The CDR3 DNA is TGTGCCAGCAGTTTGAGTCTAGCGTACGAGCAGTACTTC. Translation gives CASSLSLAYEQYF.

Remarks on this clonotype: The junction departs from germline at one end; a sequencing error may be responsible. The CDR3 nucleotides are TGTGCCAGCAGCCCAGGACTAGCTGGCTACAATGAGCAGTCCTTC. This gives the protein CASSPGLAGYNEQSF. The rearrangement joins TRBV6-1 to TRBJ2-1; 8 bases are shared with TRBD2. Germline loops: CDR1 MNHNS, CDR2 SASEGT. The CDR3 loop spans 15 amino acids.

This chain links TRBV28 with TRBJ2-1, with 12 nucleotides matching TRBD2. This CDR3 has 18 residues. Germline V CDR1 and CDR2: MDHEN, SYDVKM. With 5 bases clipped from V and 7 bases from J, the junction kept 15 bases outside the gene matches. CDR3 coding DNA: TGTGCCAGCAGTAGTGACCGGATGACTAGCGGGAGCTGGAATGAGCAGTTCTTC. This encodes CASSSDRMTSGSWNEQFF.

This clonotype was counted only a few times. The CDR3: CASSPGTRNTGELFF. DNA for the CDR3: TGTGCCAGCAGCCCCGGGACTAGGAACACCGGGGAGCTGTTTTTT. The rearrangement uses TRBV2 and TRBJ2-2; 8 bases match TRBD2. V was clipped by 6 bases and J by 1 base; unmatched bases: 4. Per germline, CDR1 SNHLY and CDR2 FYNNEI. The CDR3 length is 15 residues.